The TCR beta chain described here comes from a study of cytomegalovirus exposure and HLA in healthy donors. Per germline, CDR1 DFQATT and CDR2 SNEGSKA (reference sequence). The CDR3 has 11 residues. Between the trimmed V and J ends, which lost 5 bases and 5 bases, there was a span of 7 bases. The PCR made use of 60 Vbeta and 13 Jbeta primers. The table came from immunoSEQ multiplex PCR; TCRdb's copy has only in-frame clones and leaves some out. The sample lists about 150,000 clones; roughly 80% were seen once. The source material was PBMCs. This clonotype was obtained from a male donor in good health and CMV-seronegative. The chain employs TRBV20-1 and TRBJ1-5, with unresolved D. DNA for the CDR3: TGCAGTGCTGCGCACGATCAGCCCCAGCATTTT. Translating gives CSAAHDQPQHF.